This record covers a single TCR beta chain. Sequencing was performed with immunoSEQ multiplex PCR; in TCRdb, only in-frame clones are kept and a portion is missing. Among some 97,000 clones listed, 88% were seen once. This sample was included in a study of identifying expanded T cells in peripheral blood. Per germline, CDR1 SGDLS and CDR2 YYNGEE. Deletions cut 4 bases from V and 6 bases from J, with 13 bases between. This CDR3 contains 13 residues. The TCR sequence derives from a person between 18 and 75 years old in good health. This rearrangement joins TRBV9 to TRBJ1-2, with TRBD1 as a possible D gene (6 bases). Sequenced sample: blood. The CDR3 bases are TGTGCCAGCAGCCCCCGGCAGGGGAATGGCTACACCTTC. This gives the protein CASSPRQGNGYTF.